This T cell receptor (beta chain) was captured by sequencing in a study of beta chain features in type 1 diabetes. This clone was found a few times. CDR1 is SGHNT and CDR2 is YENEEA in the germline V gene. V was shortened by 5 bases and J by 6 bases, with 8 bases between the two germline ends. This CDR3 comprises 12 residues. Expressed TCRB transcripts were sequenced because the entire RNA isolate underwent reverse transcription. TCRdb keeps only in-frame clones here, not all; method: immunoSEQ multiplex PCR. Here the sample spans around 500,000 clones, about an eighth being singletons. The receptor was isolated from a woman aged 18-29 years in good health. Sequenced: naive CD4+ T cells from blood. The chain joins TRBV11-3 to TRBJ2-1; D not resolved. This CDR3 reads CASSPGTNEQFF. The CDR3 DNA reads TGTGCCAGCAGCCCAGGCACCAATGAGCAGTTCTTC.